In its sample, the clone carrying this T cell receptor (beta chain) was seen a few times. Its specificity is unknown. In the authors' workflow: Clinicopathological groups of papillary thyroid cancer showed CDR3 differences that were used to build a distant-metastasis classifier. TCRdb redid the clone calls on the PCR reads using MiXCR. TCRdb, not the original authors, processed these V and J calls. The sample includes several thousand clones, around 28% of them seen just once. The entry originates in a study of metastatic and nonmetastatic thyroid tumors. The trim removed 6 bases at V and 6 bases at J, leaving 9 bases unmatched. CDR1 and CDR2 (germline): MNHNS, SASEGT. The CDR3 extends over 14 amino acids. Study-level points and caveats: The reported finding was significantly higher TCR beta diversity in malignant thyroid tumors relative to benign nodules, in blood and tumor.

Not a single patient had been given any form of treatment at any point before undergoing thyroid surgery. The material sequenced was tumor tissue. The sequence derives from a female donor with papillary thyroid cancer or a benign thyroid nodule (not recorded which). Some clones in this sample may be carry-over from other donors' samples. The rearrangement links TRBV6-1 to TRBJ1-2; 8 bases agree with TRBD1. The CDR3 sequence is CASRWTGCTNGYTF. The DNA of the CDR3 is TGTGCCAGCAGGTGGACAGGGTGCACGAATGGCTACACCTTC.